The following is a T cell receptor beta chain sequence with its context. Its antigen is undetermined. This sample was included in a study of T cell repertoires in cytomegalovirus infection. Looking at the study overall: A matching HLA type, together with CMV infection, was signaled by public TCR beta signatures.

The study's findings and limits: Frequencies of public TCR beta families were cumulated, and this identified carriers of CMV plus the relevant HLA. It was HLA-C-restricted CMV-specific TCR beta clonotypes that dominated the response ex vivo.

TCRdb re-called the reads through MiXCR, storing one row per CDR3 protein. The sample contains fewer than 650,000 distinct CDR3 sequences, 40% of which appear only once. Germline values: CDR1 SEHNR, CDR2 FQNEAQ (reference sequence). There are 17 residues in the CDR3. The V and J ends lost 5 bases and 4 bases, in that order; junction bases with no gene match: 12. The source of this sequence is a human donor in good health (CMV status not recorded). Some clones in this sample may be carry-over from other donors' samples. This specimen was cultured PBMCs, taken from culture after CMV antigen stimulation. This rearrangement joins TRBV7-9 to TRBJ2-3; TRBD2 matches at 10 bases. CDR3 protein: CASSLFLTSGASDTQYF. The CDR3 DNA is TGTGCCAGCAGCCTATTCCTTACTAGCGGGGCATCAGATACGCAGTATTTT.